A single sample gave rise to the 15 T cell receptor beta chains below, sequenced in a study of CXCR3-negative and CXCR3-positive naive CD8 T cells. The libraries of TRB cDNA were constructed through 5' RACE using UMI labels. No DNA is given; TCRdb re-called the 5' RACE reads and lists each CDR3 protein once. The table lists 80,000 to 95,000 distinct CDR3 sequences. The sequenced material came from naive CXCR3- CD8+ T cells from blood. Stated subset: CD45RO-CCR7+CD27+CD95- naive CD8+ T cells lacking CXCR3 (TNR3-). These receptors originate from a human donor in good health. Some clones in this sample may be carry-over from other donors' samples.

The chain recombines TRBV12-3 or TRBV12-4 with TRBJ1-2; the D call of TRBD1 rests on TCRdb alone, since no DNA is present to check it. The CDR3 is 17 amino acids. This CDR3 is CASKGPGDLNTNYGYTF.

J is TRBJ2-2 and V is TRBV9; TCRdb returns TRBD2, unconfirmable since there is no DNA. The germline V gene has CDR1 SGDLS and CDR2 YYNGEE. This CDR3 contains 17 residues. CDR3 sequence reads: CASSVGRLADITGELFF.

The chain recombines TRBV5-5 with TRBJ2-5; the TCRdb D gene call, TRBD1, has no DNA to confirm it. Germline CDR1 SGHKS, CDR2 YYEKEE (reference sequence). The CDR3 length is 15 residues. The CDR3: CASSRWTGPLETQYF.

This chain links TRBV2 with TRBJ2-5; TCRdb's D gene call, TRBD1, goes unchecked for lack of DNA. The CDR3 covers 13 residues. Germline-derived CDR1 and CDR2 are SNHLY and FYNNEI. This CDR3 is CASRDRGRETQYF.

The chain is built from TRBV27 and TRBJ1-4. The germline V gene encodes CDR1 MNHEY and CDR2 SMNVEV (reference sequence). The CDR3 has 13 residues. CDR3 residues: CASSFGSYEKLFF.

The gene calls are TRBV28 and TRBJ1-1; TCRdb reports TRBD1, a call that lacks DNA to check it against. This CDR3 has 15 residues. Germline V gene sequence: CDR1 MDHEN, CDR2 SYDVKM. The CDR3 sequence: CASSLWSDRDTEAFF.

The chain recombines TRBV7-9 with TRBJ1-6. This CDR3 region has 12 residues. CDR1 and CDR2 (germline): SEHNR, FQNEAQ (reference sequence). The CDR3: CASSVSEAPLHF.

The chain employs TRBV6-5 and TRBJ2-1; TCRdb names TRBD2, which stays unverified in the absence of DNA. Per the germline V gene, CDR1 is MNHEY and CDR2 is SVGAGI. The CDR3 is 15 residues long. CDR3 protein: CASSSRTSEANEHFF.

The rearrangement links TRBV29-1 to TRBJ1-2; TCRdb picks TRBD1, but there is no DNA to check that call. Germline CDR1 is SQVTM and CDR2 is ANQGSEA. There are 13 residues in the CDR3. The CDR3 sequence is CSVLTRDNYGYTF.

V gene TRBV2 combines with J gene TRBJ2-1; TCRdb calls TRBD1, which cannot be checked without DNA. There are 18 residues in the CDR3. CDR1 and CDR2 from the germline V gene are SNHLY and FYNNEI. CDR3 residues: CASRATGIEGGSYNEQFF.

This chain connects TRBV6-5 to TRBJ2-7; TCRdb indicates TRBD1, and absent DNA this call remains unverified. The CDR3 contains 13 residues. CDR1 and CDR2 (germline): MNHEY, SVGAGI. CDR3 sequence: CASSYSTGSEQYF.

The rearrangement uses TRBV6-4 and TRBJ2-2; TCRdb's assignment of TRBD2 cannot be checked, as there is no DNA. Germline V gene data show CDR1 as MRHNA and CDR2 as SNTAGT. The length of the CDR3 is 14 residues. CDR3: CASSASGVTGELFF.

This chain joins TRBV19 and TRBJ2-5. Looked up from germline, CDR1 is LNHDA and CDR2 is SQIVND (reference sequence). The CDR3 consists of 13 residues. The CDR3 loop reads CASRQRNQETQYF.

CDR3: CASSPTAFSYEQYF. This rearrangement joins TRBV14 to TRBJ2-7; TCRdb returns TRBD1, unconfirmable since there is no DNA. The CDR3 has 14 amino acids. Germline V CDR1 and CDR2: SGHDN, FVKESK.

The V and J genes are TRBV29-1 and TRBJ2-1; TCRdb calls TRBD1, which cannot be checked without DNA. The CDR3 totals 14 residues. Germline CDR1 SQVTM, CDR2 ANQGSEA. The CDR3 loop reads CSVVGTGAYNEQFF.